These 27 T cell receptor beta chains were sequenced from one sample in a study of blood T cell repertoires in COVID-19. TCRdb's table, derived via immunoSEQ multiplex PCR, lists solely in-frame clones and lacks some. The table lists about 220,000 clones, approximately 81% of them singletons. Source material: peripheral blood. The receptors shown here come from a man aged 45-65 years who had recovered from COVID-19.

The chain couples TRBV19 to TRBJ2-3; 8 positions agree with TRBD1. Trimming removed 6 bases from V and 3 bases from J; junction bases left unmatched: 5. Germline CDR1 LNHDA, CDR2 SQIVND (reference sequence). The CDR3 loop spans 14 amino acids. CDR3 in amino acids: CASRDRAGTDTQYF. The CDR3, as DNA: TGTGCCAGTAGGGACAGGGCGGGGACAGATACGCAGTATTTT. Variable domain in full (rest from reference TRBV19 and TRBJ2-3): DGGITQSPKYLFRKEGQNVTLSCEQNLNHDAMYWYRQDPGQGLRLIYYSQIVNDFQKGDIAEGYSVSREKKESFPLTVTSAQKNPTAFYLCASRDRAGTDTQYFGPGTRLTVL.

The chain links TRBV7-2 to TRBJ2-1, with 9 bases lining up with TRBD2. This CDR3 spans 17 amino acids. Germline V gene data show CDR1 as SGHTA and CDR2 as FQGNSA. Germline trimming cut 7 bases from V and 5 bases from J; bases unmatched to any gene: 15. DNA of the CDR3: TGTGCCAGCACCCAACAGGGCGGGAGGGCGACGGACAATGAGCAGTTCTTC. It is translated as CASTQQGGRATDNEQFF. Based on the CDR3 plus reference TRBV7-2 and TRBJ2-1, the full variable domain is GAGVSQSPSNKVTEKGKDVELRCDPISGHTALYWYRQSLGQGLEFLIYFQGNSAPDKSGLPSDRFSAERTGGSVSTLTIQRTQQEDSAVYLCASTQQGGRATDNEQFFGPGTRLTVL.

The rearrangement links TRBV4-1 to TRBJ2-1; 13 bases are shared with TRBD2. CDR1 and CDR2 from the germline V gene are MGHRA and YSYEKL. The trim removed 4 bases at V and 5 bases at J, leaving 8 bases unmatched. The CDR3 is 17 residues long. The CDR3 loop reads CASSRTGLAGPNNEQFF. The CDR3 DNA is TGCGCCAGCAGCCGGACGGGACTAGCGGGACCCAACAATGAGCAGTTCTTC.

The chain employs TRBV29-1 and TRBJ2-3; D may be TRBD2 (5 bases). V gave up 5 bases and J gave up 6 bases, with 18 bases separating them. CDR1 is SQVTM and CDR2 is ANQGSEA in the germline V gene. The CDR3 is made up of 14 amino acids. CDR3 sequence (DNA): TGCAGCGTTCTCTCGGGCCGGCGGGCGGATACGCAGTATTTT. Translating it yields CSVLSGRRADTQYF.

V gene TRBV27 combines with J gene TRBJ2-7; TRBD2 aligns across 15 bases. Germline-derived CDR1 and CDR2 are MNHEY and SMNVEV (reference sequence). The V gene end was trimmed by 5 bases and the J gene end by 7 bases; junction bases not matched to a gene: 21. The CDR3 length is 20 residues. The CDR3 region has the DNA TGTGCCAGCAGTAAAACTACAGGGACCGGACTAGCGGGGGGGTGGTGGGAGCAGTACTTC. This codes for CASSKTTGTGLAGGWWEQYF.

The chain joins TRBV4-1 to TRBJ2-3; D is possibly TRBD2 (6 bases). The V end lost 1 base, the J end lost 6 bases, and 26 bases lay between the germline ends. Germline CDR1 MGHRA, CDR2 YSYEKL. This CDR3 region has 19 residues. The CDR3 loop reads CASSQGRKRAVWDLDTQYF. For the CDR3, the DNA is TGCGCCAGCAGCCAAGGGCGTAAGCGGGCAGTTTGGGATTTGGATACGCAGTATTTT.

The chain is built from TRBV28 and TRBJ2-7; no clear D. Germline-derived CDR1 and CDR2 are MDHEN and SYDVKM. This CDR3 is built from 15 residues. Trimming removed 6 bases at V and 2 bases at J, with 17 bases between. The CDR3 here is CASSRPGSVPYEQYF. The DNA of the CDR3 is TGTGCCAGCAGCCGTCCGGGTTCCGTACCCTACGAGCAGTACTTC.

The genes are TRBV6-2 or TRBV6-3 and TRBJ2-5, with 9 nucleotides matching TRBD2. Trimming took 2 bases from V and 5 from J; bases not matched to a gene: 12. CDR3 size: 17 residues. CDR1 and CDR2 from the germline V gene are MNHEY and SVGEGT. In DNA, the CDR3 is TGTGCCAGCAGTTACCGGGGACTAGCAGTTCTGGGGGAGACCCAGTACTTC. The encoded protein is CASSYRGLAVLGETQYF.

The chain recombines TRBV10-3 with TRBJ2-7; 10 bases match TRBD2. Trimming removed 11 bases from V and 1 base from J; junction bases left unmatched: 11. The CDR3 has 15 residues. Germline values: CDR1 ENHRY, CDR2 SYGVKD. The DNA for the CDR3 is TGTGCCGCCGCCCCCTTAGCGGGAGGTTCCTACGAGCAGTACTTC. Its protein product is CAAAPLAGGSYEQYF.

This clone was seen just once. V and J are TRBV7-6 and TRBJ1-1; no clear D gene. CDR1 is SGHVS and CDR2 is FNYEAQ in the germline V gene. The length of the CDR3 is 16 residues. Trimming pared 2 bases from V and 4 bases from J, leaving 17 bases between. CDR3 protein: CASSLSTGSRGTEAFF. CDR3 nucleotides: TGTGCCAGCAGCTTATCCACGGGGAGTCGGGGCACTGAAGCTTTCTTT.

J is TRBJ2-3 and V is TRBV4-2; 11 bases fit TRBD1. After removal of 0 bases from V and 1 base from J, the junction contained 0 bases not matched to a gene. In germline, CDR1 is LGHNA, CDR2 YNFKEQ. The CDR3 extends over 16 amino acids. CDR3 amino acids: CASSQEDRGRTDTQYF. The CDR3 nucleotides are TGTGCCAGCAGCCAAGAGGACAGGGGGCGCACAGATACGCAGTATTTT.

This CDR3 is CASLPPANYGYTF. The CDR3 nucleotides read TGTGCTAGTTTACCTCCAGCTAACTATGGCTACACCTTC. The chain links TRBV12-5 to TRBJ1-2; D ambiguous. This CDR3 region has 13 residues. Trimming took 8 bases from V and 0 from J, leaving 10 bases between them. From germline, CDR1 is LGHNT and CDR2 FRNRAP.

The chain carries TRBV30 and TRBJ1-5, with 9 positions matching TRBD1. The CDR3 is made up of 17 amino acids. Losses at the gene ends were 5 bases for V and 0 bases for J; bases not matched to a gene: 11. Germline V gene data show CDR1 as GTSNPN and CDR2 as SVGIG (reference sequence). CDR3 protein: CAWFSAPTGGSNQPQHF. The CDR3 DNA reads TGTGCCTGGTTTTCCGCTCCGACAGGGGGTAGCAATCAGCCCCAGCATTTT.

The chain recombines TRBV19 with TRBJ2-7; 9 bases line up with TRBD2. The V gene's germline CDR1 is LNHDA and CDR2 SQIVND (reference sequence). With 4 bases clipped from V and 4 bases from J, the junction kept 8 bases outside the gene matches. The CDR3 is 15 residues long. CDR3 coding DNA: TGTGCCAGTAGTAAGCCGGGACTAGCTTTATACGAGCAGTACTTC. It translates to CASSKPGLALYEQYF.

V and J are TRBV28 and TRBJ2-7; no clear D. This CDR3 is built from 10 residues. V lost 4 bases, J lost 5 bases, and 3 bases lay in between. From germline, CDR1 is MDHEN and CDR2 SYDVKM. DNA of the CDR3: TGTGCCAGCAGTTCCAACGAGCAGTACTTC. Translation gives CASSSNEQYF.

The rearrangement joins TRBV30 to TRBJ1-1; D perhaps matches TRBD1 (5 bases). Trimming removed 4 bases from V and 3 bases from J, with 12 bases in between. The CDR3 consists of 13 residues. Germline CDR1 is GTSNPN and CDR2 is SVGIG (reference sequence). This CDR3 reads CAWTRQSHTEAFF. CDR3 sequence (DNA): TGTGCCTGGACTAGACAGAGTCACACTGAAGCTTTCTTT.

The V gene is TRBV27, the J gene TRBJ1-6, with D hard to call. The CDR3 loop spans 13 amino acids. From germline, CDR1 is MNHEY and CDR2 SMNVEV (reference sequence). V lost 2 bases and J 6 bases, leaving 5 bases between the germline ends. DNA for the CDR3: TGTGCCAGCAGTTTACACGGTAATTCACCCCTCCACTTT. It yields the protein CASSLHGNSPLHF.

The chain carries TRBV5-1 and TRBJ2-4; 7 bases are a match to TRBD1. Germline trimming cut 0 bases from V and 8 bases from J; bases unmatched to any gene: 11. The germline V gene has CDR1 SGHRS and CDR2 YFSETQ. This CDR3 has 16 amino acids. CDR3 region: CASSLATPNRGYIQYF. The CDR3 nucleotides are TGCGCCAGCAGCTTGGCCACCCCCAACAGGGGTTACATTCAGTACTTC.

This clone was seen only once. J is TRBJ2-4 and V is TRBV3-1 (or the pseudogene TRBV3-2); a weak D match, TRBD2 (5 bases). The germline V and J ends were trimmed by 2 bases and 4 bases, with 24 bases remaining between them. Germline CDR1 is LGHDT and CDR2 is YNNKEL (reference sequence). This CDR3 is built from 19 residues. CDR3 DNA sequence: TGTGCCAGCAGCCAAACGTTCGGACTGACAACCCTGGGGAAAAACATTCAGTACTTC. Its translation: CASSQTFGLTTLGKNIQYF.

V usage is TRBV18 and J usage is TRBJ1-5; tentatively, D is TRBD1 (6 bases). The length of the CDR3 is 15 residues. The V gene lost 4 bases and the J gene lost 4 bases, with 14 bases spanning the gap. The germline CDR1 and CDR2 sequences are KGHSH and LQKENI. CDR3 residues: CASSLTRDTNQPQHF. In nucleotides, the CDR3 is TGTGCCAGCTCACTTACCCGGGACACAAATCAGCCCCAGCATTTT.

V usage is TRBV19 and J usage is TRBJ1-4, with TRBD1 matching over 8 bases. This CDR3 is 13 amino acids long. V was pared by 7 bases and J by 6 bases, with 4 bases of the junction left unmatched. The V gene's germline CDR1 is LNHDA and CDR2 SQIVND (reference sequence). CDR3 in amino acids: CASKNRGDEKLFF. The CDR3 nucleotides read TGTGCCAGTAAAAACAGGGGGGATGAAAAACTGTTTTTT.

This clone is a singleton in its sample. The chain combines TRBV5-1 with TRBJ1-1; 11 nucleotides match TRBD1. This CDR3 has 15 amino acids. Per the germline V gene, CDR1 is SGHRS and CDR2 is YFSETQ. The junction had 10 bases not matched to a gene; V was cut back by 5 bases and J by 7 bases. The CDR3 bases are TGCGCCAGCAGTTCCGGGACAGGGGGTCGGAATGAAGCTTTCTTT. This sequence encodes CASSSGTGGRNEAFF. Variable domain in full (rest from reference TRBV5-1 and TRBJ1-1): KAGVTQTPRYLIKTRGQQVTLSCSPISGHRSVSWYQQTPGQGLQFLFEYFSETQRNKGNFPGRFSGRQFSNSRSEMNVSTLELGDSALYLCASSSGTGGRNEAFFGQGTRLTVV.

V and J are TRBV29-1 and TRBJ2-1, with TRBD2 as a possible D gene (5 bases). CDR3 length: 13 residues. The V gene lost 6 bases and the J gene lost 4 bases, with 13 bases spanning the gap. Germline CDR1 is SQVTM and CDR2 is ANQGSEA. The CDR3: CSVPWESYNEQFF. The DNA for the CDR3 is TGCAGCGTCCCGTGGGAGTCGTACAATGAGCAGTTCTTC.

The chain's CDR3 is CASSPQGGVNTGELFF. The CDR3, as DNA: TGCGCCAGCAGCCCACAGGGAGGGGTGAACACCGGGGAGCTGTTTTTT. The chain joins TRBV5-1 to TRBJ2-2; the D gene is possibly TRBD2 (7 bases). Between the trimmed V and J ends, which lost 4 bases and 1 base, there was a span of 14 bases. Germline CDR1 SGHRS, CDR2 YFSETQ. The CDR3 runs 16 residues.

The gene calls are TRBV6-5 and TRBJ2-7; D possibly corresponds to TRBD1 (6 bases). Trimming took 2 bases from V and 3 from J, leaving 14 bases between them. The CDR3 spans 15 residues. Germline-derived CDR1 and CDR2 are MNHEY and SVGAGI. The CDR3 loop reads CASSYLAGQFYEQYF. For the CDR3, the DNA is TGTGCCAGCAGTTACCTTGCAGGACAGTTCTACGAGCAGTACTTC.

The chain joins TRBV2 to TRBJ1-4; D may be TRBD1 (5 bases). V lost 2 bases and J 8 bases, leaving 15 bases between the germline ends. Germline values: CDR1 SNHLY, CDR2 FYNNEI. The CDR3 spans 15 residues. The CDR3 DNA is TGTGCCAGCAGTGAAAGGGAGGGGCAAGGGGAAAAACTGTTTTTT. This translates into CASSEREGQGEKLFF.

The chain links TRBV12-3 or TRBV12-4 to TRBJ2-1; weak D call: TRBD1 (5 bases). The CDR3 is made up of 13 amino acids. Trimming left V 5 bases short and J 2 bases short, with 7 bases between. The DNA for the CDR3 is TGTGCCAGCAGTCCGGACACCTACAATGAGCAGTTCTTC. It specifies CASSPDTYNEQFF.